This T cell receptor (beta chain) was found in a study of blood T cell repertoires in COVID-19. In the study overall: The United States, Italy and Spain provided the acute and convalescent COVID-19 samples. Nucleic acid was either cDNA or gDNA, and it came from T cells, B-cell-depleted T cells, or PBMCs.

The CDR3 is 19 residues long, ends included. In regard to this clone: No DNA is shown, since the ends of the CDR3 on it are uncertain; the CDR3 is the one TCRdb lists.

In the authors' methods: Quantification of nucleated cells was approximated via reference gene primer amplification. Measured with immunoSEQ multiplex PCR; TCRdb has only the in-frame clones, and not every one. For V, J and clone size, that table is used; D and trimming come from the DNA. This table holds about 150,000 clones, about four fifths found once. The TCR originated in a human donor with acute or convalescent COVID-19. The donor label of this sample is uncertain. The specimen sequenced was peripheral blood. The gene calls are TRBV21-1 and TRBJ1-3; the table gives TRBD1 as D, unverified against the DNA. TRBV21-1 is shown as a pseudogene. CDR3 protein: CASGERNFLNWGAGNTIYF.